A single sample gave rise to the 14 T cell receptor beta chains below, sequenced in a study of human T cells and chemical hapten exposure (dated by TCRdb to the early 2020s). The protocol used for the library was RACE. TCRdb shows the sequencer as NextSeq 500. TCRdb reworked the public reads: Q25 trimming with fastp, MiXCR clone assembly, productive beta chains retained. One record per CDR3 amino acid sequence lists the most common genes and DNA. The sample contains about 120,000 distinct CDR3 sequences, about 14% of them found a single time. About 3% of the sample goes to the ten largest clones. Sample time point, as interpreted from the label and publication: pre-sensitization, week 0. The treatment or condition tag for this specimen amounts to: therapeutic diphenylcyclopropenone sensitization with weekly scalp DPC. The input for sequencing was whole blood, taken in connection with sensitization to the hapten diphenylcyclopropenone (DPC). The receptors were sampled from a woman between 18 and 30 years old with alopecia areata. Some clones in this sample may be carry-over from other donors' samples.

The table lists this clonotype with many counts. V usage is TRBV15 and J usage is TRBJ1-4; tentative D call: TRBD1 (5 bases). Per the germline V gene, CDR1 is LNHNV and CDR2 is YYDKDF (reference sequence). The CDR3 contains 18 residues. Trimming took off 1 base at V and 0 bases at J, with 15 bases between the two ends. CDR3 sequence: CATSRVRTRVPTNEKLFF. The CDR3 DNA follows: TGTGCCACCAGCAGAGTCCGCACCAGGGTCCCAACTAATGAAAAACTGTTTTTT.

The genes are TRBV7-9 and TRBJ1-6; D gene uncertain. CDR3 length: 13 amino acids. CDR1 is SEHNR and CDR2 is FQNEAQ in the germline V gene (reference sequence). The V end was cut by 5 bases, the J end by 10 bases, with 12 bases between. The CDR3 loop reads CASSPERGSPLHF. The CDR3 nucleotides are TGTGCCAGCAGCCCTGAACGTGGGTCACCCCTCCACTTT.

Ten or more counts support this clonotype. This chain joins TRBV6-5 and TRBJ2-1, with D unclear. Germline V gene data show CDR1 as MNHEY and CDR2 as SVGAGI. The CDR3 length is 16 residues. Trimming removed 5 bases at V and 1 base at J, with 15 bases between. CDR3 sequence reads: CASSRNSRPSYNEQFF. The CDR3 DNA sequence: TGTGCCAGCAGTAGAAATTCACGCCCTTCCTACAATGAGCAGTTCTTC.

This clonotype was seen a handful of times. The rearrangement links TRBV10-3 to TRBJ2-7; D remains unclear. The germline V gene encodes CDR1 ENHRY and CDR2 SYGVKD. V lost 9 bases to trimming and J lost 1 base, with 7 bases between them. The CDR3 extends over 11 amino acids. This chain's CDR3 is CAIGNSYEQYF. CDR3 in DNA: TGTGCCATAGGGAATTCCTACGAGCAGTACTTC.

This clonotype was observed a handful of times. The rearrangement links TRBV7-2 to TRBJ1-1, with a possible D match to TRBD1 (5 bases). The CDR3 runs 15 residues. Germline V CDR1 and CDR2: SGHTA, FQGNSA. The V gene lost 5 bases and the J gene lost 5 bases, with 18 bases spanning the gap. The CDR3: CASSPSRGWGTEAFF. CDR3 in DNA: TGTGCCAGCAGCCCATCCAGAGGATGGGGGACTGAAGCTTTCTTT.

The V call is TRBV20-1, the J call TRBJ1-1; D gene uncertain. Germline V lookup: CDR1 DFQATT, CDR2 SNEGSKA (reference sequence). V was clipped by 5 bases and J by 3 bases, with 16 bases between them. The CDR3 is 14 residues long. The CDR3 loop reads CSAPDDLGYTEAFF. The CDR3 coding sequence is TGCAGTGCTCCCGATGACCTGGGGTACACTGAAGCTTTCTTT.

This clonotype was detected ten times or more. The rearrangement joins TRBV6-6 to TRBJ2-1; a possible D gene is TRBD2 (6 bases). The germline V gene has CDR1 MNHNY and CDR2 SVGAGI (reference sequence). The CDR3 contains 14 residues. V lost 10 bases, J lost 0 bases, and 13 bases lay in between. The CDR3 bases are TGTGCCACCTCGGACGGGAGCTCCTACAATGAGCAGTTCTTC. The encoded protein is CATSDGSSYNEQFF.

This clonotype showed up just a few times. This chain connects TRBV9 to TRBJ2-5, with D tentatively TRBD1 (6 bases). Germline CDR1 reads SGDLS; CDR2 reads YYNGEE. This CDR3 comprises 14 residues. Deletions cut 0 bases from V and 5 bases from J, with 11 bases between. CDR3 bases: TGTGCCAGCAGCGTAGGGGGGCCGGAGGAGACCCAGTACTTC. This translates into CASSVGGPEETQYF.

As DNA, the CDR3 is TGTGCCAGCAGTTACTTGGCTAGCACCGGGGAGCTGTTTTTT. Its protein product is CASSYLASTGELFF. J is TRBJ2-2 and V is TRBV28; D gene unclear. Germline loops: CDR1 MDHEN, CDR2 SYDVKM. The length of the CDR3 is 14 residues. The V gene lost 4 bases and the J gene lost 4 bases, with 10 bases spanning the gap.

The CDR3 is CASSLTRGGNTIYF. Written as DNA, the CDR3 is TGTGCCAGCAGTTTAACCAGGGGTGGAAACACCATATATTTT. The V call is TRBV12-3 or TRBV12-4, the J call TRBJ1-3; tentatively, D is TRBD1 (6 bases). Trimming removed 2 bases from V and 3 bases from J, with 8 bases in between. The CDR3 runs to 14 residues.

This clonotype was picked up a small number of times. V gene TRBV18 combines with J gene TRBJ2-5, with D maybe TRBD2 (6 bases). The CDR3 contains 14 residues. V was pared by 2 bases and J by 5 bases, with 12 bases between. Per the germline V gene, CDR1 is KGHSH and CDR2 is LQKENI. CDR3 DNA: TGTGCCAGCTCACCAACTTCTAGCGCCGAGACCCAGTACTTC. It yields the protein CASSPTSSAETQYF. Variable domain in full (rest from reference TRBV18 and TRBJ2-5): NAGVMQNPRHLVRRRGQEARLRCSPMKGHSHVYWYRQLPEEGLKFMVYLQKENIIDESGMPKERFSAEFPKEGPSILRIQQVVRGDSAAYFCASSPTSSAETQYFGPGTRLLVL.

This clonotype was observed a handful of times. CDR3 amino acids: CSAEAGRGETQYF. The CDR3, as DNA: TGCAGCGCCGAGGCGGGGAGGGGAGAGACCCAGTACTTC. V is TRBV29-1 and J is TRBJ2-5; 7 bases match TRBD2. V lost 7 bases to trimming and J lost 4 bases; unmatched junction nucleotides: 9. From germline, CDR1 is SQVTM and CDR2 ANQGSEA. The CDR3 is made up of 13 amino acids.

The V and J genes are TRBV29-1 and TRBJ1-2; D uncertain. Germline CDR1 and CDR2: SQVTM and ANQGSEA. The V end lost 2 bases, the J end lost 2 bases, and 6 bases lay between the germline ends. The CDR3 is made up of 12 amino acids. CDR3 protein: CSVEQSNYGYTF. The CDR3 DNA follows: TGCAGCGTTGAACAGTCAAACTATGGCTACACCTTC.

This clonotype has just a few counts. This chain links TRBV10-3 with TRBJ2-2; possibly TRBD2 for D (6 bases). CDR1 is ENHRY and CDR2 is SYGVKD in the germline V gene. V lost 9 bases, J lost 8 bases, and 16 bases lay in between. This CDR3 has 13 residues. The CDR3 here is CAISRDSAGELFF. CDR3 DNA sequence: TGTGCCATTTCCCGGGACTCAGCGGGGGAGCTGTTTTTT.